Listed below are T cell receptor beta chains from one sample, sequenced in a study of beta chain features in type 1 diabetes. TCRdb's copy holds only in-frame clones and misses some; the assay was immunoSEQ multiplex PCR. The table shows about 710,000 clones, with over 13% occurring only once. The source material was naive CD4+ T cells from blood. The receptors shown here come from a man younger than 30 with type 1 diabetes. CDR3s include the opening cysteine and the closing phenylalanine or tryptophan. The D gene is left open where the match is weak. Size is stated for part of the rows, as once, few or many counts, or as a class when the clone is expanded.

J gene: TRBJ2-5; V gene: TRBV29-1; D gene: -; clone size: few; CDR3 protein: CSVETHPTQYF; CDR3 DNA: TGCAGCGTTGAAACCCACCCGACCCAGTACTTC
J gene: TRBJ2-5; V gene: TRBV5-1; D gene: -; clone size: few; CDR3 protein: CASSLQATETQYF; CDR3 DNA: TGCGCCAGCAGCTTGCAGGCCACAGAGACCCAGTACTTC
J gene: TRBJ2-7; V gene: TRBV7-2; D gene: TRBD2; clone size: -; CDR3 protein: CASSPGTSGGLREQYF; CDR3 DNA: TGTGCCAGCAGCCCGGGGACTAGCGGGGGGCTACGGGAGCAGTACTTC
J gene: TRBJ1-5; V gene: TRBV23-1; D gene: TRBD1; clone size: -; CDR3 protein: CASSQSSGQGFSGNQPQHF; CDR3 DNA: TGCGCCAGCAGTCAATCTTCAGGACAGGGATTTTCGGGCAATCAGCCCCAGCATTTT
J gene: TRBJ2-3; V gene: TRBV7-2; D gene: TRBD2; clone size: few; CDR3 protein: CASSVGASGDTQYF; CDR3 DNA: TGTGCCAGCAGCGTCGGAGCTAGCGGAGATACGCAGTATTTT
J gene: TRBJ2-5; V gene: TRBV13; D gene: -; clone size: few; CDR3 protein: CASSHAGAVTQYF; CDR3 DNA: TGTGCCAGCAGCCACGCGGGGGCGGTGACCCAGTACTTC
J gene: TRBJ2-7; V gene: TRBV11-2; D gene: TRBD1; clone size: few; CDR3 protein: CASSRLTGGREQYF; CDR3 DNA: TGTGCCAGCAGCCGATTGACAGGGGGTAGGGAGCAGTACTTC
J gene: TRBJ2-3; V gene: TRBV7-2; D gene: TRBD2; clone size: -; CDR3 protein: CASSFSGRAGGTQYF; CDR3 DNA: TGTGCCAGCAGCTTTAGCGGGAGGGCCGGGGGTACGCAGTATTTT
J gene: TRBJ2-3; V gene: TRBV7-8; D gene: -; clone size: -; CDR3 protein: CASSLGVAEIDTQYF; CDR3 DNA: TGTGCCAGCAGCTTAGGAGTAGCGGAAATAGATACGCAGTATTTT
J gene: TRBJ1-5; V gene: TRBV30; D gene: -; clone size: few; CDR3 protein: CAWSVSYNQPQHF; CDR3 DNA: TGTGCCTGGAGTGTATCTTACAATCAGCCCCAGCATTTT
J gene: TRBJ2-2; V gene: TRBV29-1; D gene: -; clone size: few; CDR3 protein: CSVARQGKTGELFF; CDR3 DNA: TGCAGCGTTGCGCGGCAGGGGAAAACCGGGGAGCTGTTTTTT
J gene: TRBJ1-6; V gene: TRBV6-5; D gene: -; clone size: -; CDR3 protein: CASSYSPSRGPLHF; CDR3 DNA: TGTGCCAGCAGTTACTCGCCCTCCAGAGGGCCCCTCCACTTT
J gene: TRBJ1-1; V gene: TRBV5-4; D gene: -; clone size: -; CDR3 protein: CASSLYGDKRGNTEAFF; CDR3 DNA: TGTGCCAGCAGCTTGTACGGCGATAAACGGGGGAACACTGAAGCTTTCTTT
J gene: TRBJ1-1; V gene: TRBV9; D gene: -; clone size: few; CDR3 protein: CASSPLGGTEAFF; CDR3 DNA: TGTGCCAGCAGCCCACTTGGAGGCACTGAAGCTTTCTTT
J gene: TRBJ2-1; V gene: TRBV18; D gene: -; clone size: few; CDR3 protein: CASSPREVFNEQFF; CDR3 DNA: TGTGCCAGCTCACCCCGGGAAGTCTTCAATGAGCAGTTCTTC
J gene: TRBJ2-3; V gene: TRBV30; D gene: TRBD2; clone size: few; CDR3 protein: CARTTGGSDTQYF; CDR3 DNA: TGTGCCCGGACCACGGGGGGGTCAGATACGCAGTATTTT
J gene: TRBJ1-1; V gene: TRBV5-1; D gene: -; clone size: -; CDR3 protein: CASSSKLGLTQDTEAFF; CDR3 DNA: TGCGCCAGCAGCTCAAAGCTGGGACTTACCCAGGACACTGAAGCTTTCTTT
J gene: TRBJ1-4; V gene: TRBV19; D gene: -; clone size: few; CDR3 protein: CASSSQANLEKLFF; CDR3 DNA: TGTGCCAGTAGTTCCCAGGCGAACCTTGAAAAACTGTTTTTT
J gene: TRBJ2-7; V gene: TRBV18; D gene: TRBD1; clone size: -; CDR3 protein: CASSPSGQGFEQYF; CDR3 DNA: TGTGCCAGCTCACCCTCGGGACAGGGCTTCGAGCAGTACTTC
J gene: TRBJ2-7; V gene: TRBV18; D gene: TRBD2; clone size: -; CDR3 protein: CASSPRTSGSSGEQYF; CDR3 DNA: TGTGCCAGCTCACCACGGACTAGCGGGAGCTCTGGCGAGCAGTACTTC
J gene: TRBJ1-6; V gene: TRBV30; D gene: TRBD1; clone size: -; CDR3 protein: CAWDRGKSPLHF; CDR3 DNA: TGTGCCTGGGACAGGGGAAAATCACCCCTCCACTTT
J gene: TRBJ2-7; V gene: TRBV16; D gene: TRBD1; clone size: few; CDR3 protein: CASSGTGTPHEQYF; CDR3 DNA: TGTGCCAGCAGCGGGACAGGGACCCCCCACGAGCAGTACTTC
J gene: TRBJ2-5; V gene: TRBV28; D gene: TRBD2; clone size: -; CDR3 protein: CASSPGTSAEGSPYF; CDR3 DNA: TGTGCCAGCAGCCCCGGGACTAGCGCCGAAGGTAGTCCGTACTTC
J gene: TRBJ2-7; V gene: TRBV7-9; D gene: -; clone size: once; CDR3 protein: CASRQGLGEQYF; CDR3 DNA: TGTGCCAGCAGACAGGGTTTGGGTGAGCAGTACTTC
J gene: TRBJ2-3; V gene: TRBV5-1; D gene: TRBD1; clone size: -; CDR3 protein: CASSLDRAVQYF; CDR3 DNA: TGCGCCAGCAGCCTGGACAGGGCCGTGCAGTATTTT
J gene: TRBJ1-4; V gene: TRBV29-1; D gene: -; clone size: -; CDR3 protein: CSVGSLDGEKLFF; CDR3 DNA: TGCAGCGTGGGGTCTTTAGATGGTGAAAAACTGTTTTTT
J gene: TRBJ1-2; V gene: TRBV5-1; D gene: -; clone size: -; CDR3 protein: CASSLRPLRTNGYTF; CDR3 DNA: TGCGCCAGCAGCTTGAGGCCTCTAAGAACGAATGGCTACACCTTC
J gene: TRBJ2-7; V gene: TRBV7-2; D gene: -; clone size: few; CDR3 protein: CASSPPPLSRQYF; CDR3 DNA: TGTGCCAGCAGCCCCCCCCCACTTAGTCGGCAGTACTTC
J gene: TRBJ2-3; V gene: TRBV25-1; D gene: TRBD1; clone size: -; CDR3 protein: CASSTGGTDTQYF; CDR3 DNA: TGTGCCAGCTCGACAGGGGGCACAGATACGCAGTATTTT